This T cell receptor (beta chain) was sequenced for a study of STAT5B mutations in CD4+ large granular lymphocyte leukemia. The CDR3 is made up of 15 amino acids. The V gene's germline CDR1 is MNHEY and CDR2 SMNVEV (reference sequence). Trimming at V came to 4 bases and at J to 11 bases, leaving 9 bases not matched to a gene. This table comes from immunoSEQ multiplex PCR, and its TCRdb copy is limited to in-frame clones, with some not included. The data hold about 35,000 clones, with approximately 67% observed a single time. This clone was seen a single time. The chain combines TRBV27 with TRBJ2-1; TRBD2 matches at 12 bases. This TCR was sampled from a human donor in good health. Sequencing was done on a sample of CD4+ T cells from blood buffy coats. The chain's CDR3 is CASSSTSGGLIKQFF. The CDR3 region has the DNA TGTGCCAGCAGTTCTACTAGCGGGGGGCTCATAAAGCAGTTCTTC.